Listed below are T cell receptor beta chains from one sample, sequenced in a study of shared clonotypes between healthy human individuals. The data were produced by immunoSEQ multiplex PCR, yet TCRdb's version contains in-frame clones alone and is incomplete. The table records some 1.1 million clones, 60% to 85% of them present only once. The material sequenced was memory CD4+ T cells from PBMCs. The origin of the receptors is a man aged 18 to 35 in good health. Some clones in this sample may be carry-over from other donors' samples. The CDR3 runs from the conserved cysteine through the conserved F or W. A D gene is named only where the DNA matches it firmly. Expanded clones are given a class, and other clones once, few, many or no size at all.

CDR3aa,v_gene,abundance,j_gene,d_gene
CASSSDHPAGGYTF,TRBV7-9,few,TRBJ1-2,-
CASSLNGRAGDEQFF,TRBV7-3,-,TRBJ2-1,TRBD2
CASSPDPGVLANYGYTF,TRBV5-1,-,TRBJ1-2,-
CASSQTGGPSYEQYF,TRBV11-2,-,TRBJ2-7,TRBD1
CARERQGGYEQYF,TRBV5-3,-,TRBJ2-7,-
CASSIIPGTGAHWCYF,TRBV19,-,TRBJ1-3,TRBD1
CASSVRAPGWNTGELFF,TRBV9,-,TRBJ2-2,-
CASSPSAGLYNEQFF,TRBV2,-,TRBJ2-1,-
CASNPWTSGRESEQFF,TRBV5-5,-,TRBJ2-1,TRBD2
CASGETSGRAGELFF,TRBV7-8,-,TRBJ2-2,TRBD2
CASSNEGLAYYEQYF,TRBV5-4,many,TRBJ2-7,TRBD2
CASSIGQDIRNTGELFF,TRBV5-1,-,TRBJ2-2,TRBD1
CASSLQARTTDTQYF,TRBV27,-,TRBJ2-3,-
CASSTTGPPGDTIYF,TRBV2,-,TRBJ1-3,TRBD1
CASSGDSNQPQHF,TRBV6-4,few,TRBJ1-5,-
CATSRTPRGGSNEKLFF,TRBV15,once,TRBJ1-4,-
CSARGGPNTEAFF,TRBV29-1,-,TRBJ1-1,-